The 2 T cell receptor beta chains listed next were all sequenced from one sample in a study of blood T cell repertoires in COVID-19. This table comes from immunoSEQ multiplex PCR, and its TCRdb copy is limited to in-frame clones, with some not included. The table lists 35,000 to 45,000 clones, roughly nine tenths of them singletons. The sequencing input was peripheral blood. These receptors were taken from a man in his 70s with acute or convalescent COVID-19.

The chain combines TRBV28 with TRBJ2-7; 7 bases fit TRBD2. Losses at the gene ends were 3 bases for V and 2 bases for J; bases not matched to a gene: 4. The germline V gene has CDR1 MDHEN and CDR2 SYDVKM. The CDR3 loop spans 14 amino acids. CDR3: CASSFLAAAYEQYF. CDR3 coding DNA: TGTGCCAGCAGTTTTCTAGCGGCCGCCTACGAGCAGTACTTC.

The chain is built from TRBV28 and TRBJ1-1; D gene ambiguous. Trimming removed 2 bases at V and 0 bases at J, with 7 bases between. Looked up from germline, CDR1 is MDHEN and CDR2 is SYDVKM. The CDR3 spans 14 residues. The CDR3 DNA sequence: TGTGCCAGCAGTTTACAGTACATGAACACTGAAGCTTTCTTT. It encodes CASSLQYMNTEAFF.